Listed below are T cell receptor beta chains from one sample, sequenced in a study of T cell responses to AZD1222 COVID-19 vaccine. TCRdb's table, derived via immunoSEQ multiplex PCR, lists solely in-frame clones and lacks some. The table lists 55,000 to 65,000 clones, 75% to 90% of them singletons. The material sequenced was peripheral blood, taken on day 0 of AZD1222 vaccination. These receptors were obtained from an adult in good health. CDR3s include the opening cysteine and the closing phenylalanine or tryptophan. A D gene is named only where the DNA matches it firmly. Expanded clones are given a class, and other clones once, few, many or no size at all.

j_call | clone_size | d_call | v_call | cdr3_aa | cdr3_nt
TRBJ1-1 | NA | NA | TRBV29-1 | CSAQGVQNEAFF | TGCAGCGCCCAAGGGGTACAGAATGAAGCTTTCTTT
TRBJ1-2 | NA | TRBD1 | TRBV5-1 | CASRPGDRENYGYTF | TGCGCCAGCAGACCGGGGGACAGGGAGAACTATGGCTACACCTTC
TRBJ1-2 | NA | NA | TRBV6-4 | CASRGLRYTF | TGTGCCAGCAGGGGGTTACGCTACACCTTC
TRBJ1-4 | NA | TRBD1 | TRBV19 | CASLQDREATNEKLFF | TGTGCCAGCCTTCAGGACAGGGAGGCAACTAATGAAAAACTGTTTTTT
TRBJ2-2 | once | TRBD2 | TRBV27 | CASSRTSGSGELFF | TGTGCCAGCAGCAGGACTAGCGGGAGTGGGGAGCTGTTTTTT
TRBJ1-1 | NA | TRBD1 | TRBV19 | CASSIRAGGLNTEAFF | TGTGCCAGTAGTATTCGGGCAGGGGGATTGAACACTGAAGCTTTCTTT
TRBJ2-2 | NA | NA | TRBV19 | CASSGGELFF | TGTGCCAGTAGCGGCGGGGAGCTGTTTTTT
TRBJ2-7 | NA | NA | TRBV25-1 | CASSESESSSYEQYF | TGTGCCAGCAGTGAAAGCGAGAGCTCCTCCTACGAGCAGTACTTC
TRBJ2-7 | NA | TRBD1 | TRBV27 | CASSLSRLRDRGFGQYF | TGTGCCAGCAGTTTATCGAGACTCCGGGACAGGGGCTTCGGGCAGTACTTC
TRBJ2-2 | once | NA | TRBV6-5 | CATGNTGELFF | TGTGCCACCGGGAACACCGGGGAGCTGTTTTTT
TRBJ2-7 | NA | TRBD2 | TRBV2 | CASSVSPGGYEQYF | TGTGCCAGCAGTGTCTCCCCGGGGGGGTACGAGCAGTACTTC
TRBJ1-5 | NA | TRBD1 | TRBV30 | CAWEQGAGQPQHF | TGTGCCTGGGAACAGGGGGCAGGTCAGCCCCAGCATTTT
TRBJ1-2 | NA | NA | TRBV9 | CASSEGSGAWYGYTF | TGTGCCAGCAGCGAGGGGTCAGGGGCATGGTATGGCTACACCTTC
TRBJ1-1 | NA | TRBD1 | TRBV7-2 | CASSFTGAEAFF | TGTGCCAGCAGCTTTACAGGGGCTGAAGCTTTCTTT
TRBJ2-1 | NA | TRBD1 | TRBV5-5 | CASSLSQGVAYNEQFF | TGTGCCAGCAGCTTGTCTCAGGGGGTTGCCTACAATGAGCAGTTCTTC
TRBJ2-7 | few | NA | TRBV11-2 | CASSLGVASGYEQYF | TGTGCCAGCAGCTTAGGGGTGGCCTCGGGGTACGAGCAGTACTTC
TRBJ1-5 | NA | NA | TRBV2 | CASRRTEQGPQHF | TGTGCCAGCAGGCGGACAGAACAGGGGCCCCAGCATTTT
TRBJ2-1 | NA | TRBD2 | TRBV25-1 | CASSDRGLAEYEQFF | TGTGCCAGCAGTGATCGAGGACTAGCAGAATATGAGCAGTTCTTC
TRBJ2-3 | NA | NA | TRBV15 | CATSRDLVSTDTQYF | TGTGCCACCAGCAGAGATTTAGTAAGCACAGATACGCAGTATTTT
TRBJ2-7 | NA | NA | TRBV3-1/TRBV3-2 | CASSPAQGYYEQYF | TGTGCCAGCAGCCCTGCACAGGGTTACTACGAGCAGTACTTC
TRBJ1-6 | NA | NA | TRBV12-3/TRBV12-4 | CASSLVSPSPLHF | TGTGCCAGCAGTTTAGTGTCTCCTTCACCCCTCCACTTT
TRBJ2-1 | NA | NA | TRBV5-4 | CASSLGGTTLAFF | TGTGCCAGCAGCTTAGGCGGGACCACCCTGGCGTTCTTC
TRBJ1-6 | NA | TRBD1 | TRBV20-1 | CSASVRQGGPGTLHF | TGCAGTGCTAGTGTGAGACAGGGAGGACCGGGGACCCTCCACTTT
TRBJ2-7 | NA | NA | TRBV4-2 | CASSPRERREQYF | TGTGCCAGCAGCCCAAGGGAACGTCGGGAGCAGTACTTC
TRBJ2-5 | NA | TRBD1 | TRBV30 | CAWSVLGGTAQETQYF | TGTGCCTGGAGTGTACTAGGTGGGACAGCCCAAGAGACCCAGTACTTC
TRBJ2-7 | NA | TRBD1 | TRBV11-1 | CASSLEQGGSYEQYF | TGTGCCAGCAGCTTAGAACAGGGGGGATCCTACGAGCAGTACTTC
TRBJ2-3 | NA | NA | TRBV7-6 | CASSSPAGSTDTQYF | TGTGCCAGCAGCTCCCCCGCAGGGAGCACAGATACGCAGTATTTT
TRBJ1-6 | NA | NA | TRBV4-1 | CASSQEAGLKSSYNSPLHF | TGCGCCAGCAGCCAAGAAGCAGGGTTAAAGAGCTCCTATAATTCACCCCTCCACTTT
TRBJ2-3 | NA | NA | TRBV9 | CASSVGADITDTQYF | TGTGCCAGCAGCGTCGGGGCGGACATCACAGATACGCAGTATTTT
TRBJ2-3 | NA | TRBD2 | TRBV5-1 | CASSLGGLAGPSTDTQYF | TGCGCCAGCAGCTTGGGGGGACTAGCGGGACCCAGCACAGATACGCAGTATTTT
TRBJ2-5 | few | TRBD1 | TRBV5-1 | CASSSGTGGYQETQYF | TGCGCCAGCAGCTCGGGGACAGGGGGATACCAAGAGACCCAGTACTTC
TRBJ2-1 | NA | NA | TRBV7-8 | CASSFAIRLAGTRGEQFF | TGTGCCAGCAGCTTCGCCATCCGTCTTGCGGGAACTCGGGGGGAGCAGTTCTTC
TRBJ1-1 | NA | NA | TRBV6-1 | CASSEALGAGNTEAFF | TGTGCCAGCAGTGAAGCGTTAGGGGCGGGGAACACTGAAGCTTTCTTT